What follows are 25 T cell receptor beta chains derived from one specimen sequenced in a study of T cell responses to AZD1222 COVID-19 vaccine. Here immunoSEQ multiplex PCR was the method, and the copy in TCRdb shows in-frame clones only, minus some. Of approximately 140,000 clones in the sample, 85% to 95% are singletons; the top ten hold 1.3%. Specimen: peripheral blood, collected on day 0 of AZD1222 vaccination. Receptors were obtained from an adult in good health.

The chain carries TRBV9 and TRBJ2-3, with 7 bases aligning to TRBD1. This CDR3 has 15 amino acids. The ends lost 0 bases at V and 4 bases at J; junction bases unmatched: 5. Looked up from germline, CDR1 is SGDLS and CDR2 is YYNGEE. CDR3 protein: CASSVDRQGADTQYF. The DNA for the CDR3 is TGTGCCAGCAGCGTAGATCGACAGGGAGCAGATACGCAGTATTTT.

The chain links TRBV29-1 to TRBJ2-7; D remains ambiguous. Germline V gene data show CDR1 as SQVTM and CDR2 as ANQGSEA. Trimming shortened V by 3 bases and J by 7 bases, and 22 bases separated the two germline ends. This CDR3 is 15 amino acids long. CDR3 amino acids: CSVDPQPVRSWEQYV. The CDR3 nucleotides read TGCAGCGTTGACCCACAGCCCGTCCGGAGTTGGGAGCAGTACGTC.

This clone was seen a handful of times. The J gene is TRBJ2-1, the V gene TRBV9; either TRBD1 or TRBD2 may supply D (6 bases each). Trimming cost V 4 bases and J 6 bases, with 20 bases left between them. In germline, CDR1 is SGDLS, CDR2 YYNGEE. The CDR3 has 16 residues. The CDR3 protein is CASSLRGGGGGNEQFF. CDR3 DNA: TGTGCCAGCAGCCTCCGGGGTGGAGGAGGGGGCAATGAGCAGTTCTTC.

The V gene is TRBV18, the J gene TRBJ1-6; D unclear. V was shortened by 3 bases and J by 0 bases, with 21 bases between the two germline ends. Per germline, CDR1 KGHSH and CDR2 LQKENI. The CDR3 is 20 residues long. CDR3 in amino acids: CASSPTPPGDRLSYNSPLHF. The CDR3 DNA is TGTGCCAGCTCACCGACTCCACCGGGAGATAGACTCTCCTATAATTCACCCCTCCACTTT.

The chain joins TRBV10-2 to TRBJ1-1; D call uncertain. Trimming took 3 bases from V and 5 from J, leaving 13 bases between them. This CDR3 comprises 14 residues. CDR1 is WSHSY and CDR2 is SAAADI in the germline V gene. The CDR3 DNA follows: TGCGCCAGCAGTGACAAGGGTTCGAGGACTGAAGCTTTCTTT. Translated, it gives CASSDKGSRTEAFF.

The chain employs TRBV28 and TRBJ1-1; 9 nucleotides match TRBD1. CDR1 is MDHEN and CDR2 is SYDVKM in the germline V gene. Losses at the gene ends were 2 bases for V and 5 bases for J; bases not matched to a gene: 3. The CDR3 spans 14 residues. The CDR3 nucleotides are TGTGCCAGCAGTTTACGGGACAGGGTTACTGAAGCTTTCTTT. This codes for CASSLRDRVTEAFF. Based on the CDR3 plus reference TRBV28 and TRBJ1-1, the full variable domain is DVKVTQSSRYLVKRTGEKVFLECVQDMDHENMFWYRQDPGLGLRLIYFSYDVKMKEKGDIPEGYSVSREKKERFSLILESASTNQTSMYLCASSLRDRVTEAFFGQGTRLTVV.

This clone has just one count. V usage is TRBV4-1 and J usage is TRBJ1-5; D not certain. Deletions cut 0 bases from V and 4 bases from J, with 7 bases between. The CDR3 has 14 amino acids. Germline CDR1 reads MGHRA; CDR2 reads YSYEKL. The CDR3 DNA is TGCGCCAGCAGCCAAGAGTCCGGGAATCAGCCCCAGCATTTT. It translates to CASSQESGNQPQHF.

The rearrangement joins TRBV6-1 to TRBJ2-2, with D uncertain. CDR1 and CDR2 from the germline V gene are MNHNS and SASEGT. V was shortened by 3 bases and J by 6 bases, with 11 bases between the two germline ends. There are 14 residues in the CDR3. CDR3 loop: CASSDSSGAGELFF. The CDR3, as DNA: TGTGCCAGCAGTGACAGTTCTGGGGCCGGGGAGCTGTTTTTT.

The rearrangement uses TRBV20-1 and TRBJ1-4; weak D call: TRBD1 (6 bases). The CDR3 has 16 amino acids. Trimming left V 3 bases short and J 6 bases short, with 20 bases between. The germline V gene has CDR1 DFQATT and CDR2 SNEGSKA (reference sequence). Written as DNA, the CDR3 is TGCAGTGCTAGTGATTACCGGGGGCGGCTTTATGAAAAACTGTTTTTT. This encodes CSASDYRGRLYEKLFF.

The chain has TRBV29-1 and TRBJ1-1, with D unresolved. This CDR3 has 14 residues. The germline gives CDR1 SQVTM, CDR2 ANQGSEA. V lost 6 bases to trimming and J lost 5 bases, with 19 bases between them. The CDR3 coding sequence is TGCAGCGTCGCCTCAGGACCCGAGGATACTGAAGCTTTCTTT. This encodes CSVASGPEDTEAFF.

This chain's CDR3 is CASSHGQYGYTF. CDR3 nucleotides: TGCGCCAGCAGCCACGGACAGTATGGCTACACCTTC. The chain links TRBV5-1 to TRBJ1-2, with D possibly matching TRBD1 (6 bases). V lost 4 bases and J 5 bases, leaving 9 bases between the germline ends. The CDR3 extends over 12 amino acids. Germline CDR1 reads SGHRS; CDR2 reads YFSETQ.

V gene TRBV7-8 combines with J gene TRBJ1-2; weak D call: TRBD1 (5 bases). Germline V gene data show CDR1 as SGHVS and CDR2 as FQNEAQ. The CDR3 has 14 amino acids. Trimming pared 1 base from V and 4 bases from J, leaving 10 bases between. CDR3 DNA sequence: TGTGCCAGCAGCTTAGGGGGGGTTGGCTATGGCTACACCTTC. Protein: CASSLGGVGYGYTF.

The chain joins TRBV28 to TRBJ2-1, with a possible D match to TRBD2 (6 bases). The CDR3 is 15 residues long. V dropped 8 bases and J dropped 1 base, with 15 bases sitting between them. The germline V gene encodes CDR1 MDHEN and CDR2 SYDVKM. CDR3 DNA: TGTGCCAGCGCAGGATGGGGGGATTCCTACAATGAGCAGTTCTTC. Translating gives CASAGWGDSYNEQFF.

This clone is a singleton in its sample. V usage is TRBV6-2 or TRBV6-3 and J usage is TRBJ1-1, with 7 bases fitting TRBD1. CDR3 length: 16 residues. Germline values: CDR1 MNHEY, CDR2 SVGEGT. V shed 3 bases, J shed 1 base, and the junction held 8 bases outside the gene matches. CDR3 in DNA: TGTGCCAGCAGTTATCGGGCGGGACAGTCGAACACTGAAGCTTTCTTT. This codes for CASSYRAGQSNTEAFF.

The V gene is TRBV6-1, the J gene TRBJ2-7; 9 bases map to TRBD2. Losses at the gene ends were 1 base for V and 0 bases for J; bases not matched to a gene: 4. The CDR3 runs to 16 residues. Germline CDR1 is MNHNS and CDR2 is SASEGT. CDR3 amino acids: CASSEGLLAGSYEQYV. CDR3 nucleotides: TGTGCCAGCAGTGAAGGGTTACTAGCGGGCTCCTACGAGCAGTACGTC.

V usage is TRBV5-6 and J usage is TRBJ2-3, with D possibly being TRBD1 (5 bases). The CDR3 totals 14 residues. The V end lost 0 bases, the J end lost 4 bases, and 9 bases lay between the germline ends. The germline V gene has CDR1 SGHDT and CDR2 YYEEEE. The CDR3 DNA reads as TGTGCCAGCAGCTTGGCCGCAGGGCCAGATACGCAGTATTTT. Amino acids: CASSLAAGPDTQYF.

The chain employs TRBV6-5 and TRBJ2-7, with 8 bases matching TRBD1. The ends lost 6 bases at V and 0 bases at J; junction bases unmatched: 4. CDR1 MNHEY and CDR2 SVGAGI come from the germline V gene. The CDR3 covers 14 residues. The CDR3 DNA sequence: TGTGCCAGCAGGGGGGACAGGCTCTCCTACGAGCAGTACGTC. Translated: CASRGDRLSYEQYV.

The chain's CDR3 is CSATEPGLPYHGYTF. The CDR3 DNA is TGCAGTGCTACTGAACCGGGACTCCCGTACCATGGCTACACCTTC. The chain employs TRBV20-1 and TRBJ1-2; the D gene is possibly TRBD1 (5 bases). The CDR3 contains 15 residues. V dropped 4 bases and J dropped 6 bases, with 21 bases sitting between them. Germline V gene data show CDR1 as DFQATT and CDR2 as SNEGSKA (reference sequence).

The chain links TRBV27 to TRBJ2-5; D remains ambiguous. This CDR3 comprises 11 residues. Germline V CDR1 and CDR2: MNHEY, SMNVEV (reference sequence). Trimming stripped 4 bases from V and 5 bases from J, with 5 bases between. CDR3 protein: CASSYPETQYF. The CDR3 DNA follows: TGTGCCAGCAGTTACCCCGAGACCCAGTACTTC.

V usage is TRBV19 and J usage is TRBJ2-2; D is uncertain. This CDR3 contains 14 residues. The V and J ends lost 2 bases and 4 bases respectively, with 8 bases between them. CDR1 and CDR2 from the germline V gene are LNHDA and SQIVND (reference sequence). CDR3 DNA sequence: TGTGCCAGTAGTATACTGTCGGGCACCGGGGAGCTGTTTTTT. Protein: CASSILSGTGELFF.

The V and J genes are TRBV29-1 and TRBJ2-3; TRBD1 might be the D (6 bases). The CDR3 extends over 14 amino acids. Per germline, CDR1 SQVTM and CDR2 ANQGSEA. The germline V and J ends were trimmed by 7 bases and 0 bases, with 14 bases remaining between them. The CDR3 bases are TGCAGCGCCTCAGGGACACTAAGCACAGATACGCAGTATTTT. As protein: CSASGTLSTDTQYF.

The chain is built from TRBV28 and TRBJ2-2, with D possibly matching TRBD2 (5 bases). The CDR3 consists of 13 residues. The V gene's germline CDR1 is MDHEN and CDR2 SYDVKM. The V gene lost 3 bases and the J gene lost 7 bases, with 9 bases spanning the gap. CDR3 region: CASSFTGIGELFF. The CDR3 DNA is TGTGCCAGCAGTTTTACGGGGATCGGGGAGCTGTTTTTT.

There are many counts of this clone. The chain recombines TRBV11-3 with TRBJ2-7, with D unclear. V was trimmed by 0 bases and J by 3 bases, leaving 3 bases between them. The germline CDR1 and CDR2 sequences are SGHNT and YENEEA. CDR3 length equals 12 residues. CDR3 sequence (DNA): TGTGCCAGCAGCTTAGACAACTACGAGCAGTACGTC. Encoded protein: CASSLDNYEQYV.

This chain joins TRBV7-3 and TRBJ1-1; the D is unclear. Germline-derived CDR1 and CDR2 are SGHTA and FQGTGA. Between the trimmed V and J ends, which lost 1 base and 2 bases, there was a span of 11 bases. The CDR3 consists of 15 residues. CDR3 in DNA: TGTGCCAGCAGCTTAAGTGGGATCTATAACACTGAAGCTTTCTTT. Translation gives CASSLSGIYNTEAFF. The whole variable domain, filled in from reference TRBV7-3 and TRBJ1-1, reads GAGVSQTPSNKVTEKGKYVELRCDPISGHTALYWYRQSLGQGPEFLIYFQGTGAADDSGLPNDRFFAVRPEGSVSTLKIQRTERGDSAVYLCASSLSGIYNTEAFFGQGTRLTVV.

This clone was seen a single time. This sequence joins TRBV7-9 and TRBJ2-4, with TRBD1 as a possible D gene (6 bases). The germline V gene has CDR1 SEHNR and CDR2 FQNEAQ (reference sequence). The CDR3 totals 17 residues. V was pared by 5 bases and J by 0 bases, with 17 bases between. As DNA, the CDR3 is TGTGCCAGCAGCCCCGGGACATATACTATAGCCAAAAACATTCAGTACTTC. This encodes CASSPGTYTIAKNIQYF.